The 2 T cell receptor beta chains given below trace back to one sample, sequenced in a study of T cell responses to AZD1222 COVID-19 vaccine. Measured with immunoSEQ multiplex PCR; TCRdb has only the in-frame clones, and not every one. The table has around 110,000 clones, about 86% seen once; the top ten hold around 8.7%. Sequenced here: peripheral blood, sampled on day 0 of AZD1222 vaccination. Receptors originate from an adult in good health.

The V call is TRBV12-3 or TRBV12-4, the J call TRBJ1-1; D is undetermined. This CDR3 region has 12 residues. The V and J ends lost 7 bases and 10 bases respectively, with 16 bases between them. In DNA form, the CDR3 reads TGTGCCAGCACCACGAGGTTTGCAGCAGCTTTCTTT. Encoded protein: CASTTRFAAAFF.

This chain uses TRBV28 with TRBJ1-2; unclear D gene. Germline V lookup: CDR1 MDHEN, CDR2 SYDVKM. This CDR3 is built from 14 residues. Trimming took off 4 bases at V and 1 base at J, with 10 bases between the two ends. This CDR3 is CASSSAGNNYGYTF. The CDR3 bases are TGTGCCAGCAGTTCGGCCGGGAATAACTATGGCTACACCTTC.